These T cell receptor beta chains were read from a single sample in a study of cytomegalovirus exposure and HLA in healthy donors. This table comes from immunoSEQ multiplex PCR, and its TCRdb copy is limited to in-frame clones, with some not included. The table lists roughly 100,000 clones, roughly 70% of them singletons, with roughly 3.4% in the top ten. Sequencing input: PBMCs. The receptors derive from a woman aged 50 to 60 in good health and CMV-seronegative. CDR3s include the opening cysteine and the closing phenylalanine or tryptophan. A D gene is named only where the DNA matches it firmly. The size entry is marked missing in some rows and otherwise reads once, few, many or a size class.

NA,17,TRBJ2-5,TRBV25-1,NA,CASSERGVTREVETQYF,TGTGCCAGCAGTGAAAGGGGGGTTACCCGGGAGGTGGAGACCCAGTACTTC
NA,13,TRBJ2-7,TRBV6-6,NA,CASSGLSFHEQYF,TGTGCCAGCTCCGGACTCTCATTTCATGAGCAGTACTTC
NA,16,TRBJ1-2,TRBV6-5,NA,CASSYLGVGGTEGYTF,TGTGCCAGCAGTTACTTGGGAGTAGGAGGAACGGAGGGCTACACCTTC
NA,14,TRBJ1-2,TRBV25-1,few,CASSEDSYSYGYTF,TGTGCCAGCAGTGAGGACAGTTACTCATATGGCTACACCTTC
TRBD1,15,TRBJ1-2,TRBV5-1,once,CASKETGAINYGYTF,TGCGCCAGCAAAGAGACAGGGGCTATTAACTATGGCTACACCTTC
NA,15,TRBJ1-5,TRBV5-8,once,CASSRQESGVQPQHF,TGTGCCAGCAGTAGACAGGAGTCGGGCGTTCAGCCCCAGCATTTT
TRBD1,14,TRBJ2-7,TRBV6-1,NA,CASMGTGYFYEQYF,TGTGCCAGCATGGGGACAGGATATTTCTACGAGCAGTACTTC
TRBD2,15,TRBJ2-3,TRBV14,few,CASSRTSGYTDTQYF,TGTGCCAGCAGCCGGACTAGCGGATACACAGATACGCAGTATTTT
TRBD1,14,TRBJ1-1,TRBV19,NA,CASSTGTVNTEAFF,TGTGCCAGTAGTACCGGGACAGTGAACACTGAAGCTTTCTTT
NA,16,TRBJ1-3,TRBV5-4,NA,CASSHGASDDGNTIYF,TGTGCCAGCAGCCATGGGGCCTCGGACGACGGAAACACCATATATTTT
NA,14,TRBJ1-5,TRBV5-5,NA,CASSLAGGSQPQHF,TGTGCCAGCAGCCTTGCGGGGGGCAGCCAGCCCCAGCATTTT
TRBD2,16,TRBJ2-5,TRBV11-2,NA,CASSSIGLASEETQYF,TGTGCCAGCAGCTCAATCGGACTAGCCTCCGAAGAGACCCAGTACTTC
NA,15,TRBJ1-3,TRBV5-8,NA,CASSREGGQRNTIYF,TGTGCCAGCAGCCGTGAGGGAGGGCAGCGGAACACCATATATTTT
TRBD1,13,TRBJ1-2,TRBV5-4,NA,CAARTQGAYGYTF,TGTGCCGCGCGAACACAGGGGGCCTATGGCTACACCTTC
NA,14,TRBJ2-2,TRBV7-9,NA,CASSYLQGIGELFF,TGTGCCAGCAGCTATCTACAGGGTATCGGGGAGCTGTTTTTT
NA,13,TRBJ2-7,TRBV19,NA,CASSPGLSYEQYF,TGTGCCAGTAGTCCGGGACTCAGCTACGAGCAGTACTTC
TRBD1,16,TRBJ2-4,TRBV4-3,NA,CASSQEFDRGKNIQYF,TGCGCCAGCAGCCAAGAATTCGACAGGGGCAAAAACATTCAGTACTTC
NA,15,TRBJ2-5,TRBV5-1,NA,CASSLAGRPQETQYF,TGCGCCAGCAGCCTGGCGGGGAGACCCCAAGAGACCCAGTACTTC